The 2 T cell receptor beta chains given below trace back to one sample, sequenced in a study of T cell responses to AZD1222 COVID-19 vaccine. Generated by immunoSEQ multiplex PCR, the TCRdb table keeps only in-frame clones and is missing some. The repertoire includes roughly 120,000 clones, roughly 88% of them detected once, and 1.5% to 2% sits in the top ten. Sequences were derived from peripheral blood, sampled on day 0 of AZD1222 vaccination. The receptors were sampled from an adult in good health.

The rearrangement links TRBV10-3 to TRBJ2-3, with D possibly matching TRBD2 (7 bases). V was pared by 3 bases and J by 3 bases, with 13 bases between. In germline, CDR1 is ENHRY, CDR2 SYGVKD. This CDR3 contains 15 residues. The CDR3 DNA sequence: TGTGCCATCAGTGATACGGGGGGCCGAACAGATACGCAGTATTTT. This translates into CAISDTGGRTDTQYF.

This chain joins TRBV19 and TRBJ2-7, with D tentatively TRBD2 (5 bases). Per the germline V gene, CDR1 is LNHDA and CDR2 is SQIVND (reference sequence). This CDR3 is built from 14 residues. Trimming pared 5 bases from V and 0 bases from J, leaving 11 bases between. CDR3 in amino acids: CASSVRDSSYEQYF. The CDR3 DNA sequence: TGTGCCAGTAGTGTGAGGGATAGCTCCTACGAGCAGTACTTC.